Each of the 17 T cell receptor beta chains below was sequenced from the same sample in a study of human T cells and chemical hapten exposure listed by TCRdb under 2021. Libraries came from RACE. The instrument given in TCRdb is NextSeq 500. Starting from the raw public reads, TCRdb applied fastp trimming at Q25, assembled clones with MiXCR and retained in-frame beta chains. Every CDR3 protein is listed once, alongside the most common genes and DNA of its rows. Recorded for this sample are 340,000 or so distinct CDR3 sequences; around 6.9% of them occurred a single time. Roughly 8% of the sample is taken by the ten largest. This specimen's time point label, per the study, means: patch test 1, 2 weeks after DPC sensitization. In light of the paper, this sample's treatment or condition label describes: therapeutic diphenylcyclopropenone sensitization with weekly scalp DPC. The sample consisted of whole blood, taken in connection with sensitization to the hapten diphenylcyclopropenone (DPC). These TCRs come from a woman between 18 and 29 years old with alopecia areata. Some clones in this sample may be carry-over from other donors' samples.

This clonotype has at least ten counts. The rearrangement links TRBV6-1 to TRBJ2-4; D call uncertain. V lost 0 bases, J lost 5 bases, and 8 bases lay in between. This CDR3 has 14 amino acids. Germline V gives CDR1 MNHNS, CDR2 SASEGT. CDR3 DNA: TGTGCCAGCAGTGAAGCTGGAGTCCAAAACATTCAGTACTTC. It codes for CASSEAGVQNIQYF.

This clonotype was seen many times. The rearrangement uses TRBV7-2 and TRBJ2-5, with D hard to call. The CDR3 has 15 amino acids. V lost 1 base to trimming and J lost 5 bases, with 14 bases between them. Germline CDR1 SGHTA, CDR2 FQGNSA. CDR3 nucleotides: TGTGCCAGCAGCTTAGTCCCCGCAGATCGGGAGACCCAGTACTTC. Protein product: CASSLVPADRETQYF. The full variable domain, completed using reference TRBV7-2 and TRBJ2-5, is GAGVSQSPSNKVTEKGKDVELRCDPISGHTALYWYRQSLGQGLEFLIYFQGNSAPDKSGLPSDRFSAERTGGSVSTLTIQRTQQEDSAVYLCASSLVPADRETQYFGPGTRLLVL.

The genes are TRBV6-6 and TRBJ1-1, with a possible D match to TRBD1 (6 bases). This CDR3 is 16 amino acids long. The ends were cut back, 0 bases at V and 1 base at J, with 12 bases in the middle. Looked up from germline, CDR1 is MNHNY and CDR2 is SVGAGI (reference sequence). The CDR3 loop is CASSYSLGARNTEAFF. The DNA of the CDR3 is TGTGCCAGCAGTTACTCGCTGGGGGCGCGGAACACTGAAGCTTTCTTT.

This chain uses TRBV7-2 with TRBJ1-6; the match to TRBD1 covers 7 bases. The CDR3 has 17 amino acids. Germline V gene data show CDR1 as SGHTA and CDR2 as FQGNSA. V gave up 0 bases and J gave up 8 bases; unmatched junction bases: 10. In nucleotides, the CDR3 is TGTGCCAGCAGCTTAGCGCATAAGACAGGGCGCGATTCACCCCTCCACTTT. Its translation is CASSLAHKTGRDSPLHF.

This chain connects TRBV12-3 or TRBV12-4 to TRBJ1-1, with 8 bases identical to TRBD1. The CDR3 covers 14 residues. Trimming at V came to 5 bases and at J to 4 bases, leaving 6 bases not matched to a gene. The CDR3 loop reads CASSPRQGSTEAFF. The CDR3 nucleotides read TGTGCCAGCAGTCCTCGACAGGGGAGCACTGAAGCTTTCTTT.

V usage is TRBV11-1 and J usage is TRBJ2-3, with D uncertain. The CDR3 has 15 amino acids. The V gene lost 3 bases and the J gene lost 4 bases, with 14 bases spanning the gap. Germline-derived CDR1 and CDR2 are SGHAT and FQDESV (reference sequence). The CDR3 coding sequence is TGTGCCAGCAGCTTTGGGCCCGTCGGCGCAGATACGCAGTATTTT. Translating gives CASSFGPVGADTQYF.

The chain links TRBV12-3 or TRBV12-4 to TRBJ2-3, with D perhaps TRBD2 (5 bases). Trimming took 3 bases from V and 7 from J, leaving 17 bases between them. The CDR3 runs 15 residues. DNA of the CDR3: TGTGCCAGCAGTTTGGTCCGGGCCGGGGTAAATACGCAGTATTTT. The encoded protein is CASSLVRAGVNTQYF.

This clonotype was detected many times. CDR3 in DNA: TGTGCCAGCAGTATCTCGGTTGGAGATGAGCAGTTCTTC. It yields the protein CASSISVGDEQFF. This chain links TRBV12-3 or TRBV12-4 with TRBJ2-1; D remains ambiguous. V lost 5 bases to trimming and J lost 8 bases, with 13 bases between them. The CDR3 is 13 amino acids.

The V and J genes are TRBV12-3 or TRBV12-4 and TRBJ2-5; 8 nucleotides line up with TRBD2. This CDR3 is built from 17 residues. The ends lost 5 bases at V and 6 bases at J; junction bases unmatched: 17. CDR3 protein: CASSRVAGLGRNKTQYF. The CDR3 bases are TGTGCCAGCAGTAGAGTAGCGGGACTAGGAAGAAACAAGACCCAGTACTTC.

This clonotype showed up many times. The V call is TRBV7-9, the J call TRBJ2-7, with D uncertain. Trimming removed 7 bases at V and 3 bases at J, with 16 bases between. Germline lookup yields CDR1 SEHNR and CDR2 FQNEAQ (reference sequence). The CDR3 sequence is 14 residues long. This CDR3 is CASTPENIDYEQYF. In DNA, the CDR3 is TGTGCCAGCACCCCAGAGAACATCGACTACGAGCAGTACTTC.

This clonotype was detected many times. The chain recombines TRBV15 with TRBJ2-2; D remains unclear. The V gene's germline CDR1 is LNHNV and CDR2 YYDKDF (reference sequence). The V end was cut by 7 bases, the J end by 3 bases, with 12 bases between. CDR3 length equals 14 residues. The CDR3 reads CATKQGQDTGELFF. CDR3 coding DNA: TGTGCCACCAAGCAAGGGCAGGACACCGGGGAGCTGTTTTTT.

Here the CDR3 DNA reads TGTGCCAGCACTCTTGGGGGCCTATATGGCTACACCTTC. Translated, it gives CASTLGGLYGYTF. This chain connects TRBV12-3 or TRBV12-4 to TRBJ1-2, with D possibly TRBD1 on 6 matching bases. With 7 bases removed from V and 5 bases from J, the gap between germline ends came to 14 bases. This CDR3 is built from 13 residues.

V gene TRBV6-6 combines with J gene TRBJ2-3, with no clear D. CDR1 is MNHNY, CDR2 SVGAGI, per germline (reference sequence). There are 15 residues in the CDR3. V gave up 2 bases and J gave up 2 bases, with 11 bases separating them. The CDR3, as DNA: TGTGCCAGCAGTTACGGGATACGATACACAGATACGCAGTATTTT. Translated, it gives CASSYGIRYTDTQYF.

J is TRBJ2-2 and V is TRBV27; D not certain. Trimming took 2 bases from V and 7 from J, leaving 5 bases between them. Germline V lookup: CDR1 MNHEY, CDR2 SMNVEV (reference sequence). The CDR3 is made up of 12 amino acids. CDR3 sequence reads: CASSLGIGELFF. DNA for the CDR3: TGTGCCAGCAGTTTAGGGATCGGGGAGCTGTTTTTT.

This clonotype was counted ten times or more. The chain links TRBV7-9 to TRBJ2-5; D gene ambiguous. Between the trimmed V and J ends, which lost 6 bases and 4 bases, there was a span of 18 bases. The germline CDR1 and CDR2 sequences are SEHNR and FQNEAQ (reference sequence). The CDR3 runs 15 residues. The CDR3: CASSPDTGFSETQYF. Here the CDR3 DNA reads TGTGCCAGCAGTCCTGACACCGGTTTTTCAGAGACCCAGTACTTC.

CDR3 in DNA: TGCGCCAGCAGCTTGGAGGCGGCCCAAGAGACCCAGTACTTC. Its protein is CASSLEAAQETQYF. This chain joins TRBV5-1 and TRBJ2-5; D unclear. CDR3 length: 14 residues. Germline CDR1 reads SGHRS; CDR2 reads YFSETQ. V lost 0 bases, J lost 1 base, and 7 bases lay in between.

This clonotype was picked up a small number of times. J is TRBJ1-5 and V is TRBV29-1; TRBD1 agrees at 7 bases. CDR1 and CDR2 (germline): SQVTM, ANQGSEA. Trimming removed 4 bases from V and 0 bases from J; junction bases left unmatched: 15. The CDR3 contains 18 residues. The CDR3 is CSVGNTTGVRDSNQPQHF. Written as DNA, the CDR3 is TGCAGCGTTGGTAACACAACAGGGGTCCGGGATAGCAATCAGCCCCAGCATTTT. Combining the CDR3 with reference TRBV29-1 and TRBJ1-5 gives the whole variable domain SAVISQKPSRDICQRGTSLTIQCQVDSQVTMMFWYRQQPGQSLTLIATANQGSEATYESGFVIDKFPISRPNLTFSTLTVSNMSPEDSSIYLCSVGNTTGVRDSNQPQHFGDGTRLSIL.